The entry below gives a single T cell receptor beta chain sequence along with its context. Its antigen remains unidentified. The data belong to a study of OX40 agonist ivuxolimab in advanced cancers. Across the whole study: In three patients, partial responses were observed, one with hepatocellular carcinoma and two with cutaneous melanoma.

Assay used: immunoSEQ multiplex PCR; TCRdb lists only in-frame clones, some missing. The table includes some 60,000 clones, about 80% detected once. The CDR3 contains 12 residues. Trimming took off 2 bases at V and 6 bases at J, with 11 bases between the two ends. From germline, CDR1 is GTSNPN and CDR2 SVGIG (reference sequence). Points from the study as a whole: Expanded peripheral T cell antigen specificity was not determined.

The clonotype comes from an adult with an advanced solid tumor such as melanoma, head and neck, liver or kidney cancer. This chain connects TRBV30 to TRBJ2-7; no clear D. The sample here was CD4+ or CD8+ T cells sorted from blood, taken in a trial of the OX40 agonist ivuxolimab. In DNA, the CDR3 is TGTGCCTGGAGTATTGAAGTCGGCGAGCAGTACTTC. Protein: CAWSIEVGEQYF. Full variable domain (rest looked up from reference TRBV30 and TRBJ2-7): SQTIHQWPATLVQPVGSPLSLECTVEGTSNPNLYWYRQAAGRGLQLLFYSVGIGQISSEVPQNLSASRPQDRQFILSSKKLLLSDSGFYLCAWSIEVGEQYFGPGTRLTVT.